These T cell receptor beta chains were read from a single sample in a study of T cell responses to AZD1222 COVID-19 vaccine. Profiling relied on immunoSEQ multiplex PCR, and the TCRdb table lists in-frame clones only, not all of them. This sample has approximately 120,000 clones, with about nine tenths found just once. Specimen: peripheral blood, collected on day 0 of AZD1222 vaccination. All receptors derive from an adult in good health. The CDR3 runs from the conserved cysteine through the conserved F or W. The D gene is left open where the match is weak. A row's size may be missing; if present it is once, few, many or a size class.

V gene,D gene,J gene,clone size,CDR3 DNA,CDR3 protein
TRBV5-1,TRBD1,TRBJ2-7,.,TGCGCCAGCAGCACGCGACAGGGGGCAATTCTTCGGGAGCAGTACTTC,CASSTRQGAILREQYF
TRBV5-1,TRBD2,TRBJ2-7,once,TGCGCCAGCAGCACATGGACTAGCGGGACCTACGAGCAGTACTTC,CASSTWTSGTYEQYF
TRBV10-1,TRBD1,TRBJ1-1,.,TGCGCCAGCAGCCACGACAGGGGCGGCGGTAGGGCTTTCTTT,CASSHDRGGGRAFF
TRBV28,TRBD1,TRBJ1-4,.,TGTGCCAGCAGTTTATGGACCGGGACAGGGGATGAAAAACTGTTTTTT,CASSLWTGTGDEKLFF
TRBV27,TRBD1,TRBJ1-5,.,TGTGCCAGCAGCCAGGACAGGCCGGCGGACAATCAGCCCCAGCATTTT,CASSQDRPADNQPQHF
TRBV7-6,.,TRBJ2-1,.,TGTGCCAGCAGCTTAGGGGGACCCCGGCAAGGTGAGCAGTTCTTC,CASSLGGPRQGEQFF
TRBV5-4,TRBD2,TRBJ2-3,.,TGTGCCAGCAGAGTCGGCGCGGGAGGAGATTATACGACAGATACGCAGTATTTT,CASRVGAGGDYTTDTQYF
TRBV20-1,.,TRBJ1-5,.,TGCAGTGCTAGAGTGGGGGAGCCCCAGCATTTT,CSARVGEPQHF
TRBV28,.,TRBJ2-2,.,TGTGCCAGCAGTTTCCCGATGACCGGGGAGCTGTTTTTT,CASSFPMTGELFF
TRBV19,TRBD1,TRBJ2-7,.,TGTGCCAGTAGGCCAGGACAGGGGAGGAACTACGAGCAGTACTTC,CASRPGQGRNYEQYF
TRBV18,.,TRBJ2-3,.,TGTGCCAGCTCCCGGGACTCCGCAAGCACAGATACGCAGTATTTT,CASSRDSASTDTQYF
TRBV11-1,TRBD1,TRBJ1-2,.,TGTGCCAGCAGCCCAAGGACAGGGGACGGCTACACCTTC,CASSPRTGDGYTF
TRBV19,.,TRBJ1-1,once,TGTGCCAGCTTTCAGGGATCAAACACTGAAGCTTTCTTT,CASFQGSNTEAFF
TRBV19,.,TRBJ2-2,once,TGTGCCAGTAGTAGCGCAAACAGGGCCGGGGAGCTGTTTTTT,CASSSANRAGELFF
TRBV12-3/TRBV12-4,.,TRBJ2-7,.,TGTGCCAGCAGTTTAGGCAGGAACTCGGAGCAGTACTTC,CASSLGRNSEQYF
TRBV9,.,TRBJ1-1,few,TGTGCCAGCAGCAGAACAGGGAGGAACACTGAAGCTTTCTTT,CASSRTGRNTEAFF
TRBV5-6,TRBD2,TRBJ2-3,.,TGTGCCAGCAGCTTGTCGGGACTAGCTTCGACAGATACGCAGTATTTT,CASSLSGLASTDTQYF
TRBV7-6,TRBD2,TRBJ2-2,.,TGTGCCAGCAGCACCGGACTAGCGGGACCCGGGGAGCTGTTTTTT,CASSTGLAGPGELFF
TRBV6-4,.,TRBJ1-2,.,TGTGCCAGCATCCGGCAGAAGTATGGCTACACCTTC,CASIRQKYGYTF
TRBV4-1,.,TRBJ2-7,few,TGCGCCAGCAGCCAAGAGGGTCAGTCCTACGAGCAGTACTTC,CASSQEGQSYEQYF
TRBV5-1,TRBD2,TRBJ2-2,.,TGCGCCAGCAGCCCGCGGGGGGGTTCGCACACCGGGGAGCTGTTTTTT,CASSPRGGSHTGELFF
TRBV5-1,.,TRBJ1-2,.,TGCGCCAGCAGCGGCAGTCACAACTATGGCTACACCTTC,CASSGSHNYGYTF
TRBV10-1,.,TRBJ2-2,.,TGCGCCAGCAGTCCAACCTCAAGCACCGGGGAGCTGTTTTTT,CASSPTSSTGELFF
TRBV19,TRBD2,TRBJ2-3,.,TGTGCCAGTAGTCCCTGGACTAGCGACACAGATACGCAGTATTTT,CASSPWTSDTDTQYF
TRBV24-1,.,TRBJ2-2,.,TGTGCCACCAGTGATTCAGGGTTCACCGGGGAGCTGTTTTTT,CATSDSGFTGELFF
TRBV4-1,.,TRBJ1-5,once,TGCGCCAGCAGCCAAGATCGCGATCAGCCCCAGCATTTT,CASSQDRDQPQHF
TRBV18,.,TRBJ1-3,.,TGTGCCAGCTCACCCGGGTCGTCCGGAAACACCATATATTTT,CASSPGSSGNTIYF
TRBV6-5,TRBD1,TRBJ1-5,.,TGTGCCAGCAGTTACCCGGGACAGGGGAGAAATCAGCCCCAGCATTTT,CASSYPGQGRNQPQHF
TRBV25-1,.,TRBJ1-3,.,TGTGCCAGCAGTGCAGGAAACACCATATATTTT,CASSAGNTIYF
TRBV14,TRBD2,TRBJ2-1,.,TGTGCCAGCAGCCAAGGGGGGGGGAGAAATGAGCAGTTCTTC,CASSQGGGRNEQFF
TRBV19,.,TRBJ2-5,.,TGTGCCAGTACCCCTGGAAATAGCGGACGCCAAGAGACCCAGTACTTC,CASTPGNSGRQETQYF
TRBV19,.,TRBJ1-5,few,TGTGCCAGTAGTACCGGGGATCAGCCCCAGCATTTT,CASSTGDQPQHF
TRBV27,TRBD1,TRBJ2-2,few,TGTGCCAGCAGGGGGACAGGGCGCGGGGAGCTGTTTTTT,CASRGTGRGELFF
TRBV6-5,TRBD1,TRBJ2-7,.,TGTGCCAGCAGTTACGGGACAGGGACGGTCTACGAGCAGTACTTC,CASSYGTGTVYEQYF
TRBV20-1,TRBD2,TRBJ2-2,.,TGCAGTGCTAGTGCCCCAGGGACTAGCGGGTCGACCGGGGAGCTGTTTTTT,CSASAPGTSGSTGELFF
TRBV19,TRBD2,TRBJ2-1,.,TGTGCCAGTAGTATAGGGACTAGCGGGAGGGCCGGACGCTCCTACAATGAGCAGTTCTTC,CASSIGTSGRAGRSYNEQFF
TRBV28,.,TRBJ2-7,.,TGTGCCAGCAGTCTTCAGGGTTCCGAGCAGTACTTC,CASSLQGSEQYF
TRBV5-1,TRBD2,TRBJ2-7,.,TGCGCCAGCAGCGGCGGGAGGCGGTTGCGCGAGCAGTACTTC,CASSGGRRLREQYF
TRBV28,.,TRBJ1-2,.,TGTGCCAGCAAAGCCCAGGAATATGGCTACACCTTC,CASKAQEYGYTF
TRBV18,.,TRBJ2-3,.,TGTGCCAGCTCACCAATAGGGGTTGGCACAGATACGCAGTATTTT,CASSPIGVGTDTQYF
TRBV5-1,TRBD2,TRBJ2-1,.,TGCGCCAGCAGCCTCCAAGTAGCGGGAACCGGGGATGAGCAGTTCTTC,CASSLQVAGTGDEQFF
TRBV3-1/TRBV3-2,.,TRBJ1-2,.,TGTGCCAGCAGCCAAGGACGGTTAAGGGGCTACACCTTC,CASSQGRLRGYTF
TRBV27,.,TRBJ1-1,.,TGTGCCAGCAGCTCAGGGGTAGAGACTGAAGCTTTCTTT,CASSSGVETEAFF
TRBV6-6,TRBD1,TRBJ1-6,.,TGTGCCAGCAGTTACCGGGACAGGGATTCACCCCTCCACTTT,CASSYRDRDSPLHF
TRBV5-1,.,TRBJ1-6,.,TGCGCCAGCAGCTTGGGGCGGACAACGACACATAATTCACCCCTCCACTTT,CASSLGRTTTHNSPLHF
TRBV9,.,TRBJ1-3,.,TGTGCCAGCAGCGTTTTCGACTCTGGAAACACCATATATTTT,CASSVFDSGNTIYF
TRBV15,TRBD1,TRBJ2-7,.,TGTGCCACCAGCAGAGATGGGACAGGGGTCTACGAGCAGTACTTC,CATSRDGTGVYEQYF
TRBV13,.,TRBJ2-7,once,TGTGCCAGCAGCTTGGAGTCCTACGAGCAGTACTTC,CASSLESYEQYF